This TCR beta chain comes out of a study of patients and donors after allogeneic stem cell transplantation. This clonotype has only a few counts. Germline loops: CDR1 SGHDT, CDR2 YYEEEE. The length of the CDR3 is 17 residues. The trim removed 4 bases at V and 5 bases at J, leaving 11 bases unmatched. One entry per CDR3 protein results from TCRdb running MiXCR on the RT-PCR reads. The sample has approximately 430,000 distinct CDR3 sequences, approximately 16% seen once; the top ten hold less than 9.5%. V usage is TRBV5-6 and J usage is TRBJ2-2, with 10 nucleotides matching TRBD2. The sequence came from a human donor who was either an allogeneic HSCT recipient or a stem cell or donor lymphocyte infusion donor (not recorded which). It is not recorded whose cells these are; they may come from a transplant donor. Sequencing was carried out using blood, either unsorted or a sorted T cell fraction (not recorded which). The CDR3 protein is CASSPPSGRVGTGELFF. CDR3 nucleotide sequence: TGTGCCAGCAGCCCGCCTAGCGGGAGAGTAGGAACCGGGGAGCTGTTTTTT. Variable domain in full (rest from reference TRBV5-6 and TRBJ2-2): DAGVTQSPTHLIKTRGQQVTLRCSPKSGHDTVSWYQQALGQGPQFIFQYYEEEERQRGNFPDRFSGHQFPNYSSELNVNALLLGDSALYLCASSPPSGRVGTGELFFGEGSRLTVL.